The 24 T cell receptor beta chains below all came from one sample that was sequenced in a study of blood T cell repertoires in COVID-19. Data came from immunoSEQ multiplex PCR; TCRdb stores just in-frame clones and leaves some out. This table holds over 110,000 clones, approximately 81% found once. The sample taken for sequencing was PBMCs or T cells enriched from blood (not recorded which). The receptors shown here come from a man aged 40-49 years with acute COVID-19.

The CDR3 reads CASSVQGLTSGRDLSTDTQYF. CDR3 bases: TGTGCCAGCAGCGTACAAGGGTTAACCAGCGGGAGGGACCTTAGCACAGATACGCAGTATTTT. The rearrangement uses TRBV9 and TRBJ2-3; TRBD2 matches at 10 bases. Germline V gene lookup returns CDR1 SGDLS and CDR2 YYNGEE. The J segment lost 0 bases and the V segment lost 1 base, leaving 17 bases of the junction unmatched. CDR3 size: 21 residues.

The V and J genes are TRBV5-1 and TRBJ1-2; the D is unclear. Germline CDR1 reads SGHRS; CDR2 reads YFSETQ. Between the trimmed V and J ends, which lost 2 bases and 6 bases, there was a span of 17 bases. This CDR3 spans 15 amino acids. For the CDR3, the DNA is TGCGCCAGCAGCTTTCTTTCCCTTGGGGAGGATGGCTACACCTTC. It yields the protein CASSFLSLGEDGYTF.

V and J are TRBV7-6 and TRBJ2-5; 7 bases are a match to TRBD2. The junction had 11 bases not matched to a gene; V was cut back by 2 bases and J by 5 bases. The germline gives CDR1 SGHVS, CDR2 FNYEAQ. This CDR3 has 16 residues. CDR3 coding DNA: TGTGCCAGCAGCTTAAACCCCGGCGGGGGATGGGAGACCCAGTACTTC. Translation: CASSLNPGGGWETQYF.

The chain links TRBV19 to TRBJ1-2; TRBD1 agrees at 8 bases. The CDR3 has 14 amino acids. With V trimmed by 4 bases and J by 4 bases, 5 bases remained unmatched. Looked up from germline, CDR1 is LNHDA and CDR2 is SQIVND (reference sequence). CDR3 in amino acids: CASSTPGQGYGYTF. The CDR3 coding sequence is TGTGCCAGTAGTACCCCCGGACAGGGCTATGGCTACACCTTC.

V usage is TRBV28 and J usage is TRBJ1-2; D is unresolved. Germline CDR1 MDHEN, CDR2 SYDVKM. Trimming took 6 bases from V and 2 from J, leaving 10 bases between them. The CDR3 is 13 amino acids. CDR3 in amino acids: CASRSTINYGYTF. The CDR3 nucleotides read TGTGCCAGCAGGAGCACGATCAACTATGGCTACACCTTC.

The chain joins TRBV20-1 to TRBJ2-5; D call uncertain. The CDR3 has 10 residues. The V end lost 6 bases, the J end lost 2 bases, and 4 bases lay between the germline ends. CDR1 is DFQATT and CDR2 is SNEGSKA in the germline V gene (reference sequence). The CDR3 region is CSAQQETQYF. Here the CDR3 DNA reads TGCAGTGCACAGCAAGAGACCCAGTACTTC.

J is TRBJ2-1 and V is TRBV4-3; 9 bases are a match to TRBD2. Trimming removed 1 base from V and 2 bases from J; junction bases left unmatched: 0. The germline V gene has CDR1 LGHNA and CDR2 YSLEER. CDR3 length equals 15 residues. CDR3 amino acids: CASSQVAGAYNEQFF. The CDR3 coding sequence is TGCGCCAGCAGCCAAGTAGCGGGAGCCTACAATGAGCAGTTCTTC.

The J gene is TRBJ1-1, the V gene TRBV28; D may be TRBD1 (6 bases). Germline V gives CDR1 MDHEN, CDR2 SYDVKM. This CDR3 comprises 12 residues. Trimming shortened V by 7 bases and J by 5 bases, and 11 bases separated the two germline ends. The CDR3 sequence: CASKQGMTEAFF. In DNA, the CDR3 is TGTGCCAGCAAGCAGGGGATGACTGAAGCTTTCTTT. Full variable domain (rest looked up from reference TRBV28 and TRBJ1-1): DVKVTQSSRYLVKRTGEKVFLECVQDMDHENMFWYRQDPGLGLRLIYFSYDVKMKEKGDIPEGYSVSREKKERFSLILESASTNQTSMYLCASKQGMTEAFFGQGTRLTVV.

This clone was seen a few times. This sequence joins TRBV7-8 and TRBJ2-7; D is possibly TRBD1 (5 bases). This CDR3 is built from 12 residues. Germline V CDR1 and CDR2: SGHVS, FQNEAQ. Trimming shortened V by 5 bases and J by 3 bases, and 8 bases separated the two germline ends. In DNA, the CDR3 is TGTGCCAGCAGCCTCCAGGGCTACGAGCAGTACTTC. Protein product: CASSLQGYEQYF.

The chain couples TRBV6-5 to TRBJ2-7, with D possibly being TRBD2 (5 bases). Germline V lookup: CDR1 MNHEY, CDR2 SVGAGI. This CDR3 is built from 14 residues. Trimming removed 4 bases from V and 5 bases from J, with 15 bases in between. CDR3 coding DNA: TGTGCCAGCAGTTCCCAGGAGTGGCGGGACGAGCAGTACTTC. It is translated as CASSSQEWRDEQYF.

This clone was found a few times. V and J are TRBV6-5 and TRBJ2-7, with TRBD1 matching over 8 bases. Germline loops: CDR1 MNHEY, CDR2 SVGAGI. This CDR3 region has 15 residues. The V gene end was trimmed by 3 bases and the J gene end by 1 base; junction bases not matched to a gene: 5. The CDR3 coding sequence is TGTGCCAGCAGTTATTCTGGACAGGGTTCCTACGAGCAGTACTTC. This encodes CASSYSGQGSYEQYF.

This sequence joins TRBV4-1 and TRBJ1-2; no definite D call. The V end was cut by 0 bases, the J end by 8 bases, with 19 bases between. The CDR3 covers 16 residues. Looked up from germline, CDR1 is MGHRA and CDR2 is YSYEKL. The CDR3 nucleotides are TGCGCCAGCAGCCAAGATGGCCCAGGCGCCTCCCAGGGCTACACCTTC. This encodes CASSQDGPGASQGYTF.

The chain has TRBV28 and TRBJ1-2; D may be TRBD1 (5 bases). This CDR3 spans 16 amino acids. The germline V gene encodes CDR1 MDHEN and CDR2 SYDVKM. V was pared by 1 base and J by 0 bases, with 12 bases between. The chain's CDR3 is CASSLYRQLANYGYTF. The CDR3 DNA reads as TGTGCCAGCAGTTTATATCGACAGCTCGCTAACTATGGCTACACCTTC.

The J gene is TRBJ1-4, the V gene TRBV7-2, with TRBD1 identical over 8 bases. V gave up 5 bases and J gave up 0 bases; unmatched junction bases: 11. Germline V CDR1 and CDR2: SGHTA, FQGNSA. The CDR3 spans 18 residues. This CDR3 is CASSARGAGGATNEKLFF. CDR3 nucleotide sequence: TGTGCCAGCAGCGCCAGGGGGGCAGGGGGCGCAACTAATGAAAAACTGTTTTTT. Filled out from reference TRBV7-2 and TRBJ1-4, the complete variable domain reads GAGVSQSPSNKVTEKGKDVELRCDPISGHTALYWYRQSLGQGLEFLIYFQGNSAPDKSGLPSDRFSAERTGGSVSTLTIQRTQQEDSAVYLCASSARGAGGATNEKLFFGSGTQLSVL.

This clone was counted a few times. This sequence joins TRBV30 and TRBJ2-1, with D possibly matching TRBD2 (5 bases). CDR1 and CDR2 (germline): GTSNPN, SVGIG (reference sequence). The CDR3 length is 11 residues. V lost 5 bases, J lost 11 bases, and 13 bases lay in between. The DNA of the CDR3 is TGTGCCTGGGAACCCGGCGGGCAGCAGTTCTTC. It encodes CAWEPGGQQFF.

This chain links TRBV19 with TRBJ2-2; no definite D call. V gave up 1 base and J gave up 7 bases, with 10 bases separating them. CDR1 is LNHDA, CDR2 SQIVND, per germline (reference sequence). This CDR3 spans 14 amino acids. The CDR3 nucleotides read TGTGCCAGTAGTATAGGTGGCAGTAACGGGGAGCTGTTTTTT. This translates into CASSIGGSNGELFF.

The chain carries TRBV6-1 and TRBJ1-2; 7 nucleotides align to TRBD1. Germline assignment: CDR1 MNHNS and CDR2 SASEGT. The CDR3 runs to 14 residues. V trimming: 3 bases; J trimming: 2 bases; junction bases outside the gene matches: 3. The CDR3 spells CASSETGFNYGYTF. CDR3 nucleotides: TGTGCCAGCAGTGAGACAGGGTTCAACTATGGCTACACCTTC.

The chain uses TRBV6-5 and TRBJ2-1; 7 bases fit TRBD1. The germline V gene has CDR1 MNHEY and CDR2 SVGAGI. CDR3 length: 14 amino acids. Trimming cost V 4 bases and J 7 bases; bases outside gene matches: 7. Here the CDR3 reads CASSSRDSRNEQFF. The CDR3 region has the DNA TGTGCCAGCAGTTCCCGGGACAGTCGGAATGAGCAGTTCTTC.

As to this clone: A much larger clone differs by one base, so this may be a read error. The gene calls are TRBV6-5 and TRBJ2-3, with D uncertain. From germline, CDR1 is MNHEY and CDR2 SVGAGI. The CDR3 covers 14 residues. The chain's CDR3 is CVSSYTGSTDTQYF. The CDR3 coding sequence is TGTGTCAGCAGTTACACCGGTAGCACAGATACGCAGTATTTT.

The rearrangement uses TRBV28 and TRBJ1-1; perhaps TRBD1 as D (5 bases). The germline gives CDR1 MDHEN, CDR2 SYDVKM. CDR3 length: 13 residues. The V gene lost 6 bases and the J gene lost 4 bases, with 12 bases spanning the gap. The CDR3 spells CASREAGVTEAFF. CDR3 sequence (DNA): TGTGCCAGCAGAGAGGCGGGGGTCACTGAAGCTTTCTTT.

DNA for the CDR3: TGTGCCAGCAGTTCACAGGGGGTCGTTAATGAAAAACTGTTTTTT. Its protein is CASSSQGVVNEKLFF. The rearrangement links TRBV7-8 to TRBJ1-4; 8 bases match TRBD1. The CDR3 contains 15 residues. Germline CDR1 is SGHVS and CDR2 is FQNEAQ. Trimming cost V 6 bases and J 4 bases; bases outside gene matches: 7.

The count of this clone is one. The chain couples TRBV3-1 (or the pseudogene TRBV3-2) to TRBJ1-4, with TRBD1 identical over 7 bases. There are 19 residues in the CDR3. V lost 0 bases, J lost 2 bases, and 12 bases stayed unmatched. From germline, CDR1 is LGHDT and CDR2 YNNKEL (reference sequence). This CDR3 is CASSQDSGTVRWTNEKLFF. In DNA form, the CDR3 reads TGTGCCAGCAGCCAAGATTCCGGGACAGTCCGATGGACTAATGAAAAACTGTTTTTT.

The V call is TRBV28, the J call TRBJ2-5, with TRBD1 matching 10 bases. The CDR3 consists of 14 residues. From germline, CDR1 is MDHEN and CDR2 SYDVKM. V gave up 5 bases and J gave up 5 bases; unmatched junction bases: 5. CDR3 amino acids: CASSGGTGVETQYF. The CDR3 DNA reads TGTGCCAGCAGTGGGGGGACAGGGGTGGAGACCCAGTACTTC.

This CDR3 reads CASSLDGTGGFNEQFF. DNA for the CDR3: TGTGCCAGCAGCTTAGACGGGACAGGGGGCTTTAATGAGCAGTTCTTC. V gene TRBV7-7 combines with J gene TRBJ2-1; TRBD1 matches 12 bases. V dropped 1 base and J dropped 7; count of bases not matched to a gene: 5. Germline V gives CDR1 SSHAT, CDR2 FNYEAQ (reference sequence). The CDR3 runs 16 residues.